Here is one TCR beta chain with its context. Its antigen target is currently unknown. Base quality data are lacking; no much larger clone is found one base away. The sample belongs to a study of Ad26.COV2.S vaccination and SARS-CoV-2 variants (dated by TCRdb to about 2021). Broadly, across the study: Donors in the vaccine arm were drawn from COV1001, a phase I-IIa trial of Ad26.COV2.S in healthy adults that was multicentre, randomized, double-blind and placebo-controlled. Ad26.COV2.S was administered intramuscularly at 5 x 10^10 or 1 x 10^11 viral particles, either as a single shot or as two shots given 56 days apart. TCRbeta repertoire sequencing was used to assess the specificity and breadth of SARS-CoV-2-reactive T cell receptors after Ad26.COV2.S vaccination. The TCR-sequenced set comprised around 30 samples: some 19 Ad26.COV2.S vaccine recipients, 5 placebo recipients and 8 SARS-CoV-2 convalescent individuals. Participants in the trial were split at random into five groups of five each, receiving low-dose or high-dose Ad26.COV2.S once or twice, or else placebo on both occasions. Investigators remained blinded to trial group allocation during experiments and outcome assessment.

In the paper's terms, the treatment or condition label means: 15 to 20 received Ad26.COV2.S at low or high dose, single or two shots; roughly 5 received placebo; per-sample allocation not given. Repertoires of vaccine and placebo recipients were sequenced from samples collected on day 63 after the first injection. Between 29 July and 7 August 2020, Cohort 1b enrolled about 27 adults aged 18-55 years at one site in Boston, USA. Ad26.COV2.S was a replication-incompetent adenovirus type 26 vector expressing a prefusion-stabilized SARS-CoV-2 spike protein from the original Wuhan strain. The immunoSEQ Assay was the method used to sequence TCRbeta CDR3 regions. After extraction, genomic DNA underwent amplification by bias-controlled multiplex PCR, followed by high-throughput sequencing. Per the original workflow: To quantify the absolute abundance of every unique TCRbeta CDR3 region, sequences were collapsed and filtered. T cell fraction was estimated by normalizing TCRbeta template counts to usable DNA, which was measured by amplifying reference genes present in all nucleated cells. Repertoire TCRs were annotated as SARS-CoV-2-specific by exact matching of V gene, CDR3 amino acid sequence and J gene to a known reactive TCR set. MIRA supplied the reference SARS-CoV-2 TCR set, which was filtered for enrichment in COVID-19-positive ImmuneCODE repertoires so that public or cross-reactive TCRs were removed. Based on the MIRA antigens, annotated TCRs were further analysed at the level of specific ORF or position within ORF. Breadth was defined as annotated unique rearrangements over total unique productive rearrangements; depth was the summed frequency of those rearrangements. Two-sided Wilcoxon rank-sum tests were used to compare TCR breadth between groups. TCRdb stores this immuneACCESS table with in-frame sequences only. Part of the clones is absent; in the studies checked, under half of the shortfall reflects unresolved V genes, and no reason is known for the rest. For V, J and clone size, that table is used; D and trimming come from the DNA. The sample includes hundreds of thousands of clones, with 90% observed a single time. The top ten clonotypes cover about 12% of the sample.

General findings and caveats noted by the study authors: Vaccine and placebo recipients had similar non-spike TCR breadth, a finding consistent with the vaccine containing only spike. The study was not powered for comparison of responses between vaccine doses or regimens. It was noted by the authors that total T cell responses may have been underestimated by the TCR breadth and depth analyses. Higher spike-specific TCR breadth was observed in Ad26.COV2.S recipients than in placebo recipients (P = 0.0014). After vaccination, substantial breadth of spike-specific CD8+ and CD4+ T cell responses was reported.

The CDR3 measures 13 amino acids from cysteine to phenylalanine. The entry retains the CDR3 DNA only, 39 bases that are in frame from base 1. Deletion took 2 bases off V and 6 bases off J, with a span of 12 bases between the germline ends. CDR1 and CDR2 are read off the germline V gene as SGHRS and YFSETQ. The chain uses TRBV5-1 and TRBJ2-7, with the D gene not clear enough to name. Source: peripheral blood, taken in a trial of Ad26.COV2.S vaccine versus placebo. The clonotype originates from a person aged 18-65 years who received the Ad26.COV2.S COVID-19 vaccine or a placebo. The DNA reads TGCGCCAGCAGCTTCGGGTTGGGCGGCGAGCAGTACTTC. Its protein is CASSFGLGGEQYF.